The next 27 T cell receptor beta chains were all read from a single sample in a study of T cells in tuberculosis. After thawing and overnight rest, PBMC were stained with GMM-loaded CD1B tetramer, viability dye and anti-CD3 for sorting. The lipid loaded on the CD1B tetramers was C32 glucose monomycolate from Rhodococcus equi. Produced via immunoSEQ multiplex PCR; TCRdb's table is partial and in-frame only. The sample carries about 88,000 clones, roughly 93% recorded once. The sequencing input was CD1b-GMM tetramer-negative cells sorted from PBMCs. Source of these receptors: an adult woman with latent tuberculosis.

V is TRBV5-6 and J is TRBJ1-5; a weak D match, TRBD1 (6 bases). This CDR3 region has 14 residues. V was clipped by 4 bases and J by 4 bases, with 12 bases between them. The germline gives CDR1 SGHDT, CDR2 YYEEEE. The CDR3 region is CASSPTGGNQPQHF. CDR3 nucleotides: TGTGCCAGCAGCCCGACAGGTGGTAATCAGCCCCAGCATTTT.

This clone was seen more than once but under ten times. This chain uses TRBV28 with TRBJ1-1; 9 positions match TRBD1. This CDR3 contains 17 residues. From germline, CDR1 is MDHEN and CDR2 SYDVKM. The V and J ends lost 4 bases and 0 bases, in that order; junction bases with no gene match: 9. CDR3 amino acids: CASSSTRQGGMNTEAFF. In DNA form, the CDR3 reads TGTGCCAGCAGTTCTACTCGACAGGGGGGGATGAACACTGAAGCTTTCTTT.

CDR3 loop: CASSYSGQGVTGELFF. In DNA, the CDR3 is TGTGCCAGCAGTTACTCGGGACAGGGAGTCACCGGGGAGCTGTTTTTT. The rearrangement uses TRBV6-5 and TRBJ2-2; 9 positions agree with TRBD1. This CDR3 has 16 amino acids. V was clipped by 0 bases and J by 4 bases; unmatched bases: 3. CDR1 is MNHEY, CDR2 SVGAGI, per germline.

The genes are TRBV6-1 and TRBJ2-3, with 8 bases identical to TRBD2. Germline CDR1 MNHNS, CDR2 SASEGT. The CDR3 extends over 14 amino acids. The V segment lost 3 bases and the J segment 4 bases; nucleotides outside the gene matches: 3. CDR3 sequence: CASSDRGGPDTQYF. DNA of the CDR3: TGTGCCAGCAGTGACCGGGGGGGCCCAGATACGCAGTATTTT.

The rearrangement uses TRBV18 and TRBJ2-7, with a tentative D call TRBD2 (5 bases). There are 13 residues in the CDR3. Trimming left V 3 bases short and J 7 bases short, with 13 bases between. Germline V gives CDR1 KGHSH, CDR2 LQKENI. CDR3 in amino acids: CASSPNGLPEQYV. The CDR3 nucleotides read TGTGCCAGCTCACCCAACGGACTGCCAGAGCAGTACGTC.

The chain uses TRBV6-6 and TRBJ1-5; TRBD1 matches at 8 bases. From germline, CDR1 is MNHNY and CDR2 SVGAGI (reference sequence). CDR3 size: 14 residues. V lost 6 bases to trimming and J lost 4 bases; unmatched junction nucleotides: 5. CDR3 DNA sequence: TGTGCCAGCAGACAGACAGGGGTGAATCAGCCCCAGCATTTT. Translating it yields CASRQTGVNQPQHF.

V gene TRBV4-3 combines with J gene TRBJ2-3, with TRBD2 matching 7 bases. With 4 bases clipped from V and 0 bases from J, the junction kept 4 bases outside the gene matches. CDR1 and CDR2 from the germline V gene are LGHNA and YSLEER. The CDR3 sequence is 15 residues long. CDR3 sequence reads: CASSPQRGSTDTQYF. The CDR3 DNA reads TGCGCCAGCAGCCCTCAGCGGGGAAGCACAGATACGCAGTATTTT.

Written as DNA, the CDR3 is TGCGCCAGCAGCCCCCAGGGGTACCAAGAGACCCAGTACTTC. It translates to CASSPQGYQETQYF. The V gene is TRBV5-1, the J gene TRBJ2-5; D is perhaps TRBD1 (6 bases). CDR1 and CDR2 from the germline V gene are SGHRS and YFSETQ. This CDR3 contains 14 residues. With 4 bases removed from V and 0 bases from J, the gap between germline ends came to 10 bases. The full variable domain, with the rest looked up from reference TRBV5-1 and TRBJ2-5, is KAGVTQTPRYLIKTRGQQVTLSCSPISGHRSVSWYQQTPGQGLQFLFEYFSETQRNKGNFPGRFSGRQFSNSRSEMNVSTLELGDSALYLCASSPQGYQETQYFGPGTRLLVL.

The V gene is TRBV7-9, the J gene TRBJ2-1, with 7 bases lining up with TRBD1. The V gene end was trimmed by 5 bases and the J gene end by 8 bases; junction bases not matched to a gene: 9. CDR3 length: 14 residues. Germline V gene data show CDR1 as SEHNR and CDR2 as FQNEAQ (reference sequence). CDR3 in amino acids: CASSVDRDSDEQFF. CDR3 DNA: TGTGCCAGCAGCGTAGACAGGGACAGTGATGAGCAGTTCTTC.

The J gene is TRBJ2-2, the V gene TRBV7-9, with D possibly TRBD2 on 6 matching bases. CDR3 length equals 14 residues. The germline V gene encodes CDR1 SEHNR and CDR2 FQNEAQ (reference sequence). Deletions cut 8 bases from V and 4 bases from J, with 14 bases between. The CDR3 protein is CASLDTGGTGELFF. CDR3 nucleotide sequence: TGTGCCAGCTTGGATACCGGGGGCACCGGGGAGCTGTTTTTT.

DNA of the CDR3: TGTGCCAGCAGCTTGCAAGGGGCAGGTTTTGGCTACACCTTC. Translation: CASSLQGAGFGYTF. The gene calls are TRBV5-6 and TRBJ1-2, with D possibly TRBD1 on 5 matching bases. The CDR3 spans 14 residues. CDR1 is SGHDT, CDR2 YYEEEE, per germline. Trimming shortened V by 1 base and J by 7 bases, and 14 bases separated the two germline ends.

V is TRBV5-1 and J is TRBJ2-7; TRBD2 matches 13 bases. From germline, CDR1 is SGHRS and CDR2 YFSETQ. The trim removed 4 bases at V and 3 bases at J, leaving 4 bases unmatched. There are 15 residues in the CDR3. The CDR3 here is CASSSGLAGDYEQYF. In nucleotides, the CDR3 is TGCGCCAGCAGCAGCGGACTAGCGGGGGACTACGAGCAGTACTTC. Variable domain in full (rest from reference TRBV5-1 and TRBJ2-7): KAGVTQTPRYLIKTRGQQVTLSCSPISGHRSVSWYQQTPGQGLQFLFEYFSETQRNKGNFPGRFSGRQFSNSRSEMNVSTLELGDSALYLCASSSGLAGDYEQYFGPGTRLTVT.

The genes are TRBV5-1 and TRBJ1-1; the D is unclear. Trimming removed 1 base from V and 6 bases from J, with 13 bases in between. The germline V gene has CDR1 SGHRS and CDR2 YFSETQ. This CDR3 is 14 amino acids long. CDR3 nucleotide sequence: TGCGCCAGCAGCTTGAGAGGGTGGGCATCTGAAGCTTTCTTT. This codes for CASSLRGWASEAFF. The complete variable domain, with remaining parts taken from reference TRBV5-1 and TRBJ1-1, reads KAGVTQTPRYLIKTRGQQVTLSCSPISGHRSVSWYQQTPGQGLQFLFEYFSETQRNKGNFPGRFSGRQFSNSRSEMNVSTLELGDSALYLCASSLRGWASEAFFGQGTRLTVV.

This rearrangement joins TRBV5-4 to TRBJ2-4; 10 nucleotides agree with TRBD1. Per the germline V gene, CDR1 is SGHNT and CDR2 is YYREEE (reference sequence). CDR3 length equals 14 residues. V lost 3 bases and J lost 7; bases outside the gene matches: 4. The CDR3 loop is CASSSTGGLNIQYF. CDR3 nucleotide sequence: TGTGCCAGCAGCTCGACAGGGGGCTTGAACATTCAGTACTTC.

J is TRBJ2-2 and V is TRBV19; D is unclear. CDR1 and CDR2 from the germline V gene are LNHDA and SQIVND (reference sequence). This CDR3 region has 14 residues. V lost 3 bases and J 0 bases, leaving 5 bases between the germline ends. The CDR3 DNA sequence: TGTGCCAGTAGTATCTCAGCGAACACCGGGGAGCTGTTTTTT. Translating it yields CASSISANTGELFF.

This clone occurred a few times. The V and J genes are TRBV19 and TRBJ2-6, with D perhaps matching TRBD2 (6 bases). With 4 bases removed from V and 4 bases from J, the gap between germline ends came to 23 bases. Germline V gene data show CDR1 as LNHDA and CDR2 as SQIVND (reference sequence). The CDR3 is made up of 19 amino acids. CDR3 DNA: TGTGCCAGTAGTACTCCTACCGGGACGGGAGCCGGGGGGGCCAACGTCCTGACTTTC. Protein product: CASSTPTGTGAGGANVLTF.

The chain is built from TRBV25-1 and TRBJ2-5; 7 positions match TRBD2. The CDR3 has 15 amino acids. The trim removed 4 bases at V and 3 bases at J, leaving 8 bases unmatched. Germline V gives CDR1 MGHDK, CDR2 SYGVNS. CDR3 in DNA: TGTGCCAGCAGTGTTTCAGCGGGGCAAGAAGAGACCCAGTACTTC. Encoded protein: CASSVSAGQEETQYF.

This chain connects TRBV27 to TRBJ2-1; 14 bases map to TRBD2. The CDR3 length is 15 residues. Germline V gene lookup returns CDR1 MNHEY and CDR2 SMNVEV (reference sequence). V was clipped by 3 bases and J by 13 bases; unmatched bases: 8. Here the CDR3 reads CASSFETSGGAIQFF. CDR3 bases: TGTGCCAGCAGTTTTGAGACTAGCGGGGGGGCCATTCAGTTCTTC.

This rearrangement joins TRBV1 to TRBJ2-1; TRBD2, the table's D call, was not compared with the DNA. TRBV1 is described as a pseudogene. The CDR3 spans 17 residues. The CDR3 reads CTSSHLAGGPSYNEQFF. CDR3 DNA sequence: TGCACCAGCAGCCACCTAGCGGGGGGCCCCTCCTACAATGAGCAGTTCTTC.

The CDR3 sequence is CASSLGTGEQYF. The CDR3 nucleotides are TGTGCCAGCAGCTTAGGTACGGGGGAGCAGTACTTC. V is TRBV7-8 and J is TRBJ2-7; TRBD2 might be the D (5 bases). The CDR3 is 12 amino acids. Germline lookup yields CDR1 SGHVS and CDR2 FQNEAQ. Trimming removed 1 base at V and 7 bases at J, with 8 bases between.

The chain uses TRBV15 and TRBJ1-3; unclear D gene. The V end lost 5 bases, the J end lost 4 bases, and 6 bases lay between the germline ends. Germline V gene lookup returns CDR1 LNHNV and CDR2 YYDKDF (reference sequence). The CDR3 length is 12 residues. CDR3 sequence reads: CATSEEGNTIYF. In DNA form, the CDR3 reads TGTGCCACCAGCGAGGAGGGAAACACCATATATTTT. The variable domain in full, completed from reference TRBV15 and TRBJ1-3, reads DAMVIQNPRYQVTQFGKPVTLSCSQTLNHNVMYWYQQKSSQAPKLLFHYYDKDFNNEADTPDNFQSRRPNTSFCFLDIRSPGLGDTAMYLCATSEEGNTIYFGEGSWLTVV.

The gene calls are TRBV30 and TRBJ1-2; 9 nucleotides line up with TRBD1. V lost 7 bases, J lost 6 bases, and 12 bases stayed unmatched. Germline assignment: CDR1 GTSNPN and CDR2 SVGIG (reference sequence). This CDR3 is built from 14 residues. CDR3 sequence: CAYQTPGTGNGYTF. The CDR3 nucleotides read TGTGCCTACCAAACCCCCGGGACAGGGAATGGCTACACCTTC. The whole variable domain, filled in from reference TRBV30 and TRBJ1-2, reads SQTIHQWPATLVQPVGSPLSLECTVEGTSNPNLYWYRQAAGRGLQLLFYSVGIGQISSEVPQNLSASRPQDRQFILSSKKLLLSDSGFYLCAYQTPGTGNGYTFGSGTRLTVV.

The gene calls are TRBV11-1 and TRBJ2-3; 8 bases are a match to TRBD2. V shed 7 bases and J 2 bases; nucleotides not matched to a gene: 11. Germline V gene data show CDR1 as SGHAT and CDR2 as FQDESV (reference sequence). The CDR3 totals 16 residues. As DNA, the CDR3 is TGTGCCAGCAACGGGGGGGGCTCGGAGTACACAGATACGCAGTATTTT. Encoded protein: CASNGGGSEYTDTQYF. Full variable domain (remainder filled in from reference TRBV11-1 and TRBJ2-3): EAEVAQSPRYKITEKSQAVAFWCDPISGHATLYWYRQILGQGPELLVQFQDESVVDDSQLPKDRFSAERLKGVDSTLKIQPAELGDSAMYLCASNGGGSEYTDTQYFGPGTRLTVL.

The CDR3 loop reads CATSRDHGGLYNEQFF. CDR3 nucleotide sequence: TGTGCCACCAGCAGAGATCATGGAGGGTTATACAATGAGCAGTTCTTC. V and J are TRBV15 and TRBJ2-1; tentatively, D is TRBD2 (6 bases). V was trimmed by 0 bases and J by 4 bases, leaving 13 bases between them. CDR3 size: 16 residues. The V gene's germline CDR1 is LNHNV and CDR2 YYDKDF (reference sequence).

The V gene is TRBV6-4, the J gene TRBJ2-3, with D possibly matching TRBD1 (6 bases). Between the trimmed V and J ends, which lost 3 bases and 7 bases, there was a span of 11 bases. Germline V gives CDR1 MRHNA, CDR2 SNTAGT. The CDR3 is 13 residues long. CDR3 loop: CASSEQGSHTQYF. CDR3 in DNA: TGTGCCAGCAGTGAGCAGGGGTCGCATACGCAGTATTTT.

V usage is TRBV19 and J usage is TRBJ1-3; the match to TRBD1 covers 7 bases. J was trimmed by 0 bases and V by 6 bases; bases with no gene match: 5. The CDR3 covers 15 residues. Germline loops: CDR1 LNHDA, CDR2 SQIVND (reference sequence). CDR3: CASRDRPNSGNTIYF. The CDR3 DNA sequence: TGTGCCAGTAGGGACAGGCCTAACTCTGGAAACACCATATATTTT.

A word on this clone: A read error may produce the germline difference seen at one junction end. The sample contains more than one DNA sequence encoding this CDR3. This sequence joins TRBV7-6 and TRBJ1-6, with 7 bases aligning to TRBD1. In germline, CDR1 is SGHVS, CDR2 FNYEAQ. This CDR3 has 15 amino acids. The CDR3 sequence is CASSLGTGSNSPLHF. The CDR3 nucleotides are TGTGCCAGCAGCTTAGGGACAGGTTCTAATTCCCCCCTCCACTTT.